This TCR beta chain was sequenced in a study of OX40 agonist ivuxolimab in advanced cancers. General study points: At doses 0.1 to 3.0 mg/kg, CD4+ and CD8+ clones expanded. On average, CD8+ T cells had more expanded clones than CD4+.

Clones were read by immunoSEQ multiplex PCR, and TCRdb kept only the in-frame ones, dropping some. The sample lists 20,000 to 25,000 clones, 70% to 90% occurring once. The CDR3 has 14 amino acids. The germline CDR1 and CDR2 sequences are GTSNPN and SVGIG (reference sequence). V shed 7 bases, J shed 2 bases, and the junction held 8 bases outside the gene matches. On this clone: Its antigen is still unknown.

Source: CD4+ or CD8+ T cells sorted from blood, taken in a trial of the OX40 agonist ivuxolimab. This sequence was found in an adult with an advanced solid tumor such as melanoma, head and neck, liver or kidney cancer. The chain couples TRBV30 to TRBJ1-1, with 9 bases lining up with TRBD1. The CDR3: CASYRDRANTEAFF. The DNA for the CDR3 is TGTGCCTCATACCGGGACAGGGCAAACACTGAAGCTTTCTTT. Full variable domain (rest looked up from reference TRBV30 and TRBJ1-1): SQTIHQWPATLVQPVGSPLSLECTVEGTSNPNLYWYRQAAGRGLQLLFYSVGIGQISSEVPQNLSASRPQDRQFILSSKKLLLSDSGFYLCASYRDRANTEAFFGQGTRLTVV.